The 2 T cell receptor beta chains reported below all come from one sample, sequenced in a study of blood T cell repertoires in COVID-19. This table comes from immunoSEQ multiplex PCR, and its TCRdb copy is limited to in-frame clones, with some not included. The table lists roughly 110,000 clones, 84% of them singletons. The sample was peripheral blood. These receptors all stem from a woman in her sixties or seventies with acute or convalescent COVID-19.

V gene TRBV6-5 combines with J gene TRBJ1-2; unclear D gene. The CDR3 is made up of 13 amino acids. V was shortened by 4 bases and J by 8 bases, with 14 bases between the two germline ends. Germline V lookup: CDR1 MNHEY, CDR2 SVGAGI. This CDR3 reads CASSLNGGQGYTF. The CDR3 DNA is TGTGCCAGCAGTTTAAACGGCGGGCAGGGCTACACCTTC.

The chain combines TRBV12-3 or TRBV12-4 with TRBJ1-2; D may be TRBD1 (6 bases). The CDR3 has 11 residues. Trimming pared 8 bases from V and 8 bases from J, leaving 12 bases between. The CDR3 loop reads CASLTRGGYTF. DNA for the CDR3: TGTGCCAGCCTTACCAGGGGAGGCTACACCTTC.